The clone carrying this T cell receptor beta chain was seen only once. What it recognizes is unknown. This CDR3 comprises 15 residues. V trimming: 3 bases; J trimming: 4 bases; junction bases outside the gene matches: 6. Germline CDR1 reads MNHEY; CDR2 reads SVGAGI. These data are taken from a study of OX40 agonist ivuxolimab in advanced cancers. The overall study: As their treatment, patients were administered ivuxolimab, an agonistic anti-OX40 (CD134) antibody. Patients were treated with intravenous ivuxolimab, dosed at 0.01 to 10 mg/kg and infused every 2 weeks. Study conclusions and caveats: Expanded peripheral T cells had an undetermined antigen specificity.

The protocol was immunoSEQ multiplex PCR, while the TCRdb copy is restricted to in-frame clones and leaves out a portion. The table shows about 50,000 clones, with approximately 90% occurring only once. The source was CD4+ or CD8+ T cells sorted from blood, collected in a trial of the OX40 agonist ivuxolimab. The sequence came from an adult with an advanced solid tumor such as melanoma, head and neck, liver or kidney cancer. The chain combines TRBV6-5 with TRBJ2-3, with 8 bases that match TRBD2. The CDR3 protein is CASSYGTSPPDTQYF. The CDR3 coding sequence is TGTGCCAGCAGTTATGGGACTAGTCCCCCAGATACGCAGTATTTT.